This T cell receptor (beta chain) was recovered during a study of cytomegalovirus exposure and HLA in healthy donors. Points from the study as a whole: More clonal expansion characterized HLA-associated TCR beta chains than equally common others in a later analysis. Productive rates of about 87% or about 30% were seen for most TCR beta V segments in an earlier analysis. Altogether, around 160 TCR beta chains were recorded as cytomegalovirus-associated. The authors assumed roughly uniform sequencing depth across donors for presence/absence analyses.

Germline-derived CDR1 and CDR2 are MNHEY and SVGAGI. CDR3 length: 13 amino acids. Between the trimmed V and J ends, which lost 6 bases and 2 bases, there was a span of 10 bases. Turning to this clone: Its specificity is not known.

In the PCR, 60 Vbeta and 13 Jbeta primers were used. Sequencing used immunoSEQ multiplex PCR; TCRdb keeps in-frame clones, though not all of them. The table lists 100,000 to 150,000 clones, about 83% of them singletons. Sequencing used PBMCs. This clonotype was obtained from a woman in her thirties or forties in good health and CMV-seropositive. The chain is built from TRBV6-5 and TRBJ1-2; D possibly corresponds to TRBD1 (6 bases). CDR3: CASSLDRNYGYTF. The CDR3 nucleotides read TGTGCCAGCAGCCTGGACAGAAACTATGGCTACACCTTC.